The 10 T cell receptor beta chains below were found in one sample sequenced in a study of beta chain features in type 1 diabetes. The entirety of the isolated RNA underwent reverse transcription, so expressed TCRB transcripts were sequenced. This table comes from immunoSEQ multiplex PCR, and its TCRdb copy is limited to in-frame clones, with some not included. The repertoire holds about 140,000 clones, with roughly 7.2% as singletons. The specimen was central memory CD4+ T cells from blood. Receptor source: a woman between 25 and 40 years old in good health.

The gene calls are TRBV2 and TRBJ1-1; D might be TRBD1 (5 bases). Germline CDR1 SNHLY, CDR2 FYNNEI. V was pared by 3 bases and J by 7 bases, with 12 bases between. CDR3 size: 13 residues. The CDR3 DNA sequence: TGTGCCAGCAGTGACCTTGGGGCAGTTGAAGCTTTCTTT. This encodes CASSDLGAVEAFF.

This clone occurred many times. The chain uses TRBV7-9 and TRBJ1-1; D perhaps matches TRBD1 (6 bases). Germline V CDR1 and CDR2: SEHNR, FQNEAQ (reference sequence). With 2 bases removed from V and 8 bases from J, the gap between germline ends came to 9 bases. The length of the CDR3 is 12 residues. CDR3 protein: CASSLFGQEAFF. DNA for the CDR3: TGTGCCAGCAGCTTATTTGGACAGGAAGCTTTCTTT.

This chain uses TRBV7-9 with TRBJ2-2, with unresolved D. V was shortened by 4 bases and J by 5 bases, with 8 bases between the two germline ends. The CDR3 extends over 13 amino acids. The germline V gene encodes CDR1 SEHNR and CDR2 FQNEAQ (reference sequence). The CDR3 protein is CASSYDLTGELFF. In DNA form, the CDR3 reads TGTGCCAGCAGCTATGACTTGACCGGGGAGCTGTTTTTT.

This clone was recorded many times. The chain couples TRBV5-1 to TRBJ2-6, with 9 bases lining up with TRBD1. With 2 bases clipped from V and 0 bases from J, the junction kept 6 bases outside the gene matches. Germline V gives CDR1 SGHRS, CDR2 YFSETQ. CDR3 size: 18 residues. Written as DNA, the CDR3 is TGCGCCAGCAGCTTACCCGGGACAGGGACCTCTGGGGCCAACGTCCTGACTTTC. This encodes CASSLPGTGTSGANVLTF.

V gene TRBV7-2 combines with J gene TRBJ2-2; 14 nucleotides agree with TRBD2. V trimming: 4 bases; J trimming: 5 bases; junction bases outside the gene matches: 9. Germline V lookup: CDR1 SGHTA, CDR2 FQGNSA. The CDR3 sequence is 18 residues long. The CDR3, as DNA: TGTGCCAGCAGCTCGGGACTAGCGGGAGAATATAAAACCGGGGAGCTGTTTTTT. Its protein product is CASSSGLAGEYKTGELFF.

This clone was seen more than once but under ten times. The chain couples TRBV7-9 to TRBJ1-4; 7 bases match TRBD1. The CDR3 spans 19 residues. Germline V gene lookup returns CDR1 SEHNR and CDR2 FQNEAQ (reference sequence). V shed 3 bases, J shed 0 bases, and the junction held 13 bases outside the gene matches. CDR3 in DNA: TGTGCCAGCAGCTTTACAAATCCGGGACAGATCCCAACTAATGAAAAACTGTTTTTT. Translation: CASSFTNPGQIPTNEKLFF.

There are a few counts of this clone. The chain has TRBV4-1 and TRBJ2-5; 11 positions agree with TRBD2. This CDR3 region has 17 residues. Germline V gives CDR1 MGHRA, CDR2 YSYEKL. V was pared by 0 bases and J by 5 bases, with 8 bases of the junction left unmatched. CDR3 protein: CASSQDQASGRRETQYF. CDR3 DNA sequence: TGCGCCAGCAGCCAAGATCAGGCTAGCGGGAGGCGGGAGACCCAGTACTTC.

The V call is TRBV4-3, the J call TRBJ1-1, with D maybe TRBD1 (6 bases). CDR1 and CDR2 from the germline V gene are LGHNA and YSLEER. The CDR3 is made up of 18 amino acids. Trimming pared 5 bases from V and 1 base from J, leaving 23 bases between. CDR3 amino acids: CASSLGGGFSLGNTEAFF. As DNA, the CDR3 is TGCGCCAGCAGCTTGGGGGGGGGCTTCTCACTAGGGAACACTGAAGCTTTCTTT.

The table lists this clone with a few counts. This chain uses TRBV7-2 with TRBJ2-7; 10 bases are a match to TRBD2. The CDR3 covers 16 residues. CDR1 and CDR2 from the germline V gene are SGHTA and FQGNSA. With 2 bases clipped from V and 3 bases from J, the junction kept 7 bases outside the gene matches. The CDR3, as DNA: TGTGCCAGCAGCTTACTTAGCGGGACTAGCGTCTACGAGCAGTACTTC. It encodes CASSLLSGTSVYEQYF.

There are a few counts of this clone. The chain uses TRBV29-1 and TRBJ2-7; TRBD1 agrees at 10 bases. With 7 bases clipped from V and 5 bases from J, the junction kept 14 bases outside the gene matches. The CDR3 length is 15 residues. Germline V gives CDR1 SQVTM, CDR2 ANQGSEA. This CDR3 reads CSARDRGGPRDEQYF. The CDR3, as DNA: TGCAGCGCCCGGGACAGGGGAGGGCCCCGGGACGAGCAGTACTTC.